This T cell receptor (beta chain) emerged from a study of tumor-infiltrating lymphocytes in primary liver carcinoma. Study-level information: By surgical resection, the patients were treated for their primary liver carcinoma.

Germline trimming cut 5 bases from V and 4 bases from J; bases unmatched to any gene: 8. The CDR3 is made up of 14 amino acids. Germline V gene sequence: CDR1 SGHNT, CDR2 YYREEE (reference sequence). This clonotype was observed many times. Using a constant-region primer together with ProtoScript II reverse transcriptase, TCR beta cDNA was made from about 500 ng of total RNA. Three rounds of nested multiplex PCR with slightly modified ARM-PCR produced TCR beta libraries. It was with TRBV1-TRBV30 forward primers and a C-beta reverse primer that the first two PCR rounds were run, at around 10 cycles each. A single record per CDR3 protein comes from TCRdb applying MiXCR to the multiplex PCR reads. The sample records around 330,000 distinct CDR3 sequences, about 62% being singletons. Out of unsorted whole blood came the blood RNA, and germline DNA was extracted as well.

This rearrangement joins TRBV5-4 to TRBJ2-7, with 8 bases that match TRBD1. The material sequenced was peripheral blood. This clonotype was obtained from a man aged 35 to 55 with primary liver carcinoma and hepatitis B virus infection. CDR3 bases: TGTGCCAGCAGATCCGACAGGGGCCCTTACGAGCAGTACTTC. Translating gives CASRSDRGPYEQYF. The variable domain in full, completed from reference TRBV5-4 and TRBJ2-7, reads ETGVTQSPTHLIKTRGQQVTLRCSSQSGHNTVSWYQQALGQGPQFIFQYYREEENGRGNFPPRFSGLQFPNYSSELNVNALELDDSALYLCASRSDRGPYEQYFGPGTRLTVT.